The sequence of this TCR beta chain was determined in a study of T-cell reconstitution after alpha-beta-depleted transplantation in children. With 0 bases removed from V and 1 base from J, the gap between germline ends came to 10 bases. The CDR3 runs 16 residues. Germline assignment: CDR1 SGHRS and CDR2 YFSETQ. Library preparation (for TCRbeta) was performed with unique molecular identifiers. TCRdb independently ran MiXCR on the PCR reads; one entry per CDR3 protein. Of tens of thousands of distinct CDR3 sequences listed, 15% to 20% are singletons. This clonotype was counted only a few times. Its antigen is currently unknown. Findings of the study overall: Expanded clones from the graft, numbering several hundred, reportedly supplied alpha-beta T cells about two months after transplant. Newly made T cells mostly supplied T-cell counts and diversity one year after transplant. Where some patients showed high TCRbeta diversity at day 60, it came from recipient T cells and thymic progenitors that had survived.

The origin of this receptor is a male patient between 2 and 10 years old who had a stem cell transplant for acute lymphoblastic leukemia, so the T cells may come from the graft donor. V and J are TRBV5-1 and TRBJ2-2; D unresolved. The sequences come from PBMCs, mostly from graft donor cells, collected 360 days after TCRalphabeta/CD19-depleted stem cell transplant. The DNA of the CDR3 is TGCGCCAGCAGCTTGGGGAGCCCCCGGAACACCGGGGAGCTGTTTTTT. This translates into CASSLGSPRNTGELFF.